A selection of T cell receptor beta chains follows, all from one sample in a study of T cell responses to AZD1222 COVID-19 vaccine. Method: immunoSEQ multiplex PCR; TCRdb's copy keeps in-frame clones and lacks some. The table includes about 140,000 clones, 92% detected once. The material sequenced was peripheral blood, taken on day 0 of AZD1222 vaccination. The receptors derive from an adult in good health. The CDR3 runs from the conserved cysteine through the conserved F or W. D genes are given only for firm matches.

v_call,j_call,d_call,cdr3_nt,cdr3_aa
TRBV6-5,TRBJ2-5,.,TGTGCCAGCAGTTACGACCGGATAGAGACCCAGTACTTC,CASSYDRIETQYF
TRBV6-2/TRBV6-3,TRBJ2-2,.,TGTGCCAGCAGTTGGGGAAGCACCGGGGAGCTGTTTTTT,CASSWGSTGELFF
TRBV20-1,TRBJ1-1,.,TGCAGTGCTAGTAAGGGGAAGCCTCGCCGAATCACTGAAGCTTTCTTT,CSASKGKPRRITEAFF
TRBV5-1,TRBJ1-1,TRBD1,TGCGCCAGCAGCTTGGAAGGGACAGGGAGGAACACTGAAGCTTTCTTT,CASSLEGTGRNTEAFF
TRBV19,TRBJ1-4,.,TGTGCCAGTAATTCTGGCCAGCTAAATGAAAAACTGTTTTTT,CASNSGQLNEKLFF
TRBV6-2/TRBV6-3,TRBJ1-5,.,TGTGCCAGCAGTTACTCGGGGACGGAATATCAGCCCCAGCATTTT,CASSYSGTEYQPQHF
TRBV21-1,TRBJ2-7,.,TGTGCCAGCAGCAAAAGGGACGAGCAGTACTTC,CASSKRDEQYF
TRBV6-5,TRBJ1-1,.,TGTGCCAGCAGTCGTACAGCGAACACTGAAGCTTTCTTT,CASSRTANTEAFF
TRBV11-3,TRBJ2-3,.,TGTGCCAGCACCCCACCGGGCACAGATACGCAGTATTTT,CASTPPGTDTQYF
TRBV6-2/TRBV6-3,TRBJ2-3,TRBD2,TGTGCCAGCAGCCACAACCGAGGCGCGGGAGGGCTTAGGGCGGATTTT,CASSHNRGAGGLRADF
TRBV4-1,TRBJ1-1,.,TGCGCCAGCAGCCAAGTGGCAGGGGCGAACACTGAAGCTTTCTTT,CASSQVAGANTEAFF
TRBV6-1,TRBJ1-4,.,TGTGCCAGCAGTGAACAGGTCGCTGAAAAACTGTTTTTT,CASSEQVAEKLFF
TRBV19,TRBJ2-2,TRBD2,TGTGCCAGTAGGCCGCACGGACTAGCGGGAGGCACCCCCAGCACCGGGGAGCTGTTTTTT,CASRPHGLAGGTPSTGELFF
TRBV27,TRBJ2-7,TRBD1,TGTGCCAGCAGCGATTTACGCACCGGGACAGGGGGCTACGAGCAGTACTTC,CASSDLRTGTGGYEQYF
TRBV30,TRBJ2-3,TRBD2,TGTGCCTCGGGACTAGCGGGGGGCGCAGATACGCAGTATTTT,CASGLAGGADTQYF
TRBV14,TRBJ2-1,TRBD2,TGTGCCAGCAGCCCCAAACTAGCGGGATATCGCAATGAGCAGTTCTTC,CASSPKLAGYRNEQFF
TRBV19,TRBJ2-5,.,TGTGCCAGTAGTATGGGGCAACAAGAGACCCAGTACTTC,CASSMGQQETQYF
TRBV19,TRBJ2-2,.,TGTGCCAGTAGTCACAAAAGGGACTTTGGCGGGGAGCTGTTTTTT,CASSHKRDFGGELFF
TRBV19,TRBJ2-1,.,TGTGCCAGTAGGGTAGGTTACAATGAGCAGTTCTTC,CASRVGYNEQFF
TRBV15,TRBJ2-7,.,TGTGCCACCAGTAAAGCCGGCCTGAAGGTAGAGAACGAGCAGTACTTC,CATSKAGLKVENEQYF
TRBV29-1,TRBJ1-3,.,TGCAGCGTTGCAGGTATTGCCGGAAACACCATATATTTT,CSVAGIAGNTIYF
TRBV7-3,TRBJ2-1,.,TGTGCCAGCAGCTTAACCGGAGGGTTTGCTGAGCAGTTCTTC,CASSLTGGFAEQFF
TRBV6-4,TRBJ1-6,TRBD1,TGTGCCAGCAGTGACTCCGGATGGGGACAGACGCATAATTCACCCCTCCACTTT,CASSDSGWGQTHNSPLHF
TRBV12-3/TRBV12-4,TRBJ1-5,TRBD1,TGTGCCAGCAGGCCAGGGGGTAGTCAGCCCCAGCATTTT,CASRPGGSQPQHF
TRBV6-5,TRBJ2-7,TRBD1,TGTGCCAGCAGTTACTCCGACAGGGGCGGGTACGAGCAGTACTTC,CASSYSDRGGYEQYF
TRBV6-5,TRBJ1-1,TRBD1,TGTGCCAGCAGCCGAGGGACAGAGATCACTGAAGCTTTCTTT,CASSRGTEITEAFF